The subject of this entry is one T cell receptor beta chain. In TCRdb, the 5' RACE reads were re-called with MiXCR into one record per CDR3 protein. The table has about 280,000 distinct CDR3 sequences, less than 9.5% seen once. Per the germline V gene, CDR1 is LGHNT and CDR2 is FRNRAP. This CDR3 has 16 residues. V lost 3 bases to trimming and J lost 2 bases; unmatched junction nucleotides: 3. The sample belongs to a study of T-cell memory formation after mild COVID-19. This receptor was taken from a man aged 18 to 30 who had mild COVID-19 (a few samples of this study predate the infection). Cell type and time point are not known. Sequenced sample: PBMCs or a T cell subset sorted from them (not recorded which). The genes are TRBV12-5 and TRBJ2-3; TRBD2 agrees at 12 bases. Written as DNA, the CDR3 is TGTGCTAGTGGTTTACTAGCGGGGGGACTCACAGATACGCAGTATTTT. Translated: CASGLLAGGLTDTQYF.